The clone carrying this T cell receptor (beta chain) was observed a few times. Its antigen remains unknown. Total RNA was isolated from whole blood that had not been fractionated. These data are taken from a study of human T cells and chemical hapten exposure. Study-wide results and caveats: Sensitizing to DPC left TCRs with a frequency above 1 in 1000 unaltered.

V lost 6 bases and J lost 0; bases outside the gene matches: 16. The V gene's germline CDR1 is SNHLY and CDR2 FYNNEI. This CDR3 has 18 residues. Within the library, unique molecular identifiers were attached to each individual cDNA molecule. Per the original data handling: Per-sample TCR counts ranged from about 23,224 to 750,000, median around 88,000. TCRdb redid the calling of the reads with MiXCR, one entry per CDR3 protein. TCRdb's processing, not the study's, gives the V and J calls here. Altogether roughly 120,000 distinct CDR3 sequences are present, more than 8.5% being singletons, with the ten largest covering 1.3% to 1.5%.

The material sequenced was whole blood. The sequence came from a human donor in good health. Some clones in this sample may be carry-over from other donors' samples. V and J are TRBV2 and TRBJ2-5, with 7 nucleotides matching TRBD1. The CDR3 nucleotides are TGTGCCAGCAGGGGGACAGAAACAGGAGACTTTTACCAAGAGACCCAGTACTTC. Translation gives CASRGTETGDFYQETQYF.